Below are 2 T cell receptor beta chains sequenced from a single sample in a study of cytomegalovirus exposure and HLA in healthy donors. Primers included in the PCR were 60 Vbeta and 13 Jbeta primers. The data were produced by immunoSEQ multiplex PCR, yet TCRdb's version contains in-frame clones alone and is incomplete. The sample records around 200,000 clones, more than 60% being singletons. The sequenced sample was PBMCs. All receptors come from a man in his fifties or sixties in good health and CMV-seronegative.

J is TRBJ2-3 and V is TRBV7-9, with 13 bases lining up with TRBD2. CDR1 is SEHNR, CDR2 FQNEAQ, per germline (reference sequence). The CDR3 contains 18 residues. After removal of 3 bases from V and 1 base from J, the junction contained 7 bases not matched to a gene. The CDR3 region has the DNA TGTGCCAGCAGCTTCCCCGGACTAGCGGGAGCGGGCACAGATACGCAGTATTTT. Its translation is CASSFPGLAGAGTDTQYF.

This clone occurred a few times. CDR3 sequence reads: CANKPGDGYTF. Here the CDR3 DNA reads TGTGCCAACAAGCCCGGGGATGGCTACACCTTC. This rearrangement joins TRBV18 to TRBJ1-2; D uncertain. The CDR3 spans 11 residues. CDR1 and CDR2 from the germline V gene are KGHSH and LQKENI. The germline V and J ends were trimmed by 10 bases and 6 bases, with 12 bases remaining between them. Full variable domain (missing parts from reference TRBV18 and TRBJ1-2): NAGVMQNPRHLVRRRGQEARLRCSPMKGHSHVYWYRQLPEEGLKFMVYLQKENIIDESGMPKERFSAEFPKEGPSILRIQQVVRGDSAAYFCANKPGDGYTFGSGTRLTVV.